Listed here is a single TCR beta chain. The data were taken from a study of blood T cell repertoires in COVID-19. Turning to the study itself: PBMCs, B-cell-depleted T cells, or T cells were the source of the cDNA or gDNA that made up the material.

Germline V gene data show CDR1 as MNHEY and CDR2 as SVGAGI. The CDR3 consists of 16 residues. Trimming took 2 bases from V and 2 from J, leaving 10 bases between them. TCRdb keeps only in-frame clones here, not all; method: immunoSEQ multiplex PCR. This table holds 220,000 or so clones, 80% to 85% found once. The clonotype originates from a woman aged 55-70 years with acute or convalescent COVID-19. The specimen was peripheral blood. The chain recombines TRBV6-5 with TRBJ1-6; D uncertain. The CDR3, as DNA: TGTGCCAGCAGTTACCATGACACCCCCTATAATTCACCCCTCCACTTT. Protein: CASSYHDTPYNSPLHF.